This T cell receptor beta chain was observed in a study of T cells in Graves' hyperthyroidism and ophthalmopathy. Authors of the study amplified TCR beta CDR3 regions from RNA transcripts. Using the HTBI primer set, a first-round RT-PCR was run on the TCR CDR3. A single record per CDR3 protein comes from TCRdb applying MiXCR to the multiplex PCR reads. The sample lists approximately 600,000 distinct CDR3 sequences; around 21% were seen once. Patients showing uncontrolled infection, other autoimmune disease, pregnancy or lactation were ineligible. This clonotype has at least ten counts. This CDR3 is built from 16 residues. Germline V gene data show CDR1 as DFQATT and CDR2 as SNEGSKA (reference sequence). Germline trimming cut 0 bases from V and 2 bases from J; bases unmatched to any gene: 3.

The sequence came from a young man with Graves' ophthalmopathy. The source material was blood. The J gene is TRBJ2-7, the V gene TRBV20-1; TRBD2 matches at 14 bases. Here the CDR3 reads CSARDRLAGGPYEQYF. The CDR3 coding sequence is TGCAGTGCTAGAGATCGACTAGCGGGAGGGCCCTACGAGCAGTACTTC.